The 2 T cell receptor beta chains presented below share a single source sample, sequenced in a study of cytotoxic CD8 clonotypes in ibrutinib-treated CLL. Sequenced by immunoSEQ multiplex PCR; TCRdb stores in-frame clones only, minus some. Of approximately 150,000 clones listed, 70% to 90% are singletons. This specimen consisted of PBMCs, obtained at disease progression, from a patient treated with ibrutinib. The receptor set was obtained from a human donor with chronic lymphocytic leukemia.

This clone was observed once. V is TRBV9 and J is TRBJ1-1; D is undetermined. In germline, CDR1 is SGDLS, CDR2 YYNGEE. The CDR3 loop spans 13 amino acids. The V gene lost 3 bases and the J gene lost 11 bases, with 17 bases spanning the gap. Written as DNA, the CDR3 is TGTGCCAGCAGCGCACTGACCAGGCCCATGGCTTTCTTT. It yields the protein CASSALTRPMAFF.

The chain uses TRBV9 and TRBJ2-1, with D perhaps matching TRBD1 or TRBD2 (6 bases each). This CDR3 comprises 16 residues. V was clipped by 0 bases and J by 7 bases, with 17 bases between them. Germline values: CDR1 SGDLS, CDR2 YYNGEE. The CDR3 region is CASSVGGGRTPNEQFF. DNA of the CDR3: TGTGCCAGCAGCGTAGGTGGGGGGCGCACCCCTAATGAGCAGTTCTTC.